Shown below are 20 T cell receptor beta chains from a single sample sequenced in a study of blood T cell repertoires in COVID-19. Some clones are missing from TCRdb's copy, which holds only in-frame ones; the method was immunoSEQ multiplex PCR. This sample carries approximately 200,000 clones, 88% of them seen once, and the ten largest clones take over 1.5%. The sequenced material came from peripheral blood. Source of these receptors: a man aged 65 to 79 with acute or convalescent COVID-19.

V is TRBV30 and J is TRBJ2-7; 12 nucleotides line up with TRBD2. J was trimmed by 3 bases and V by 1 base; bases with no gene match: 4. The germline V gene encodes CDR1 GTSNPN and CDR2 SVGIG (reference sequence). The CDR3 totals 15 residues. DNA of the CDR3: TGTGCCTGGAGTGCAAGACTAGCGGGAGTCTACGAGCAGTACTTC. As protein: CAWSARLAGVYEQYF.

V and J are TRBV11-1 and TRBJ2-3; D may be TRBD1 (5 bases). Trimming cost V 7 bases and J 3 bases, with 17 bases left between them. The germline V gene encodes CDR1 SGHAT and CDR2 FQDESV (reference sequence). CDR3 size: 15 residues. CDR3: CASKGVVTETDTQYF. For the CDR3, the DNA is TGTGCCAGCAAAGGGGTGGTCACGGAAACAGATACGCAGTATTTT.

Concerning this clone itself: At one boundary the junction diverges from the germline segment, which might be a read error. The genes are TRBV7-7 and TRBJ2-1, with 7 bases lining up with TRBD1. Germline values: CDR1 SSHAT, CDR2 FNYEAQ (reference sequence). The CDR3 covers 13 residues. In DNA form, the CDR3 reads TGTGCTAGCAGCCCCGGGACAGTTAGTGAGCAGTTCTTC. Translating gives CASSPGTVSEQFF.

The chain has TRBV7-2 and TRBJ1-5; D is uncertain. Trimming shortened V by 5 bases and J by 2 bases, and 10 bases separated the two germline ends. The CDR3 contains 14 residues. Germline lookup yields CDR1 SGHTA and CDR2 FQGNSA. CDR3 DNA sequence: TGTGCCAGCAGCCCGGCCCGGGGCAATCAGCCCCAGCATTTT. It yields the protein CASSPARGNQPQHF.

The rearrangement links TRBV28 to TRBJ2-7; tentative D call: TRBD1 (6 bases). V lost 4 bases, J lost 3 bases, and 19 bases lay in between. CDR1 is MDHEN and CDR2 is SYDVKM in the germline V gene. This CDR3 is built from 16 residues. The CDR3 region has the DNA TGTGCCAGCAGTTCATCCGCCAGGGGTCTCCTCTACGAGCAGTACTTC. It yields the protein CASSSSARGLLYEQYF.

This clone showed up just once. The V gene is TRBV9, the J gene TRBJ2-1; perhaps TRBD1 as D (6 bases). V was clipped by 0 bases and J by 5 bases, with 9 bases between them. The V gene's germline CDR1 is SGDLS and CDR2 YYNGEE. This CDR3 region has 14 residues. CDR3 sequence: CASSVEWGHNEQFF. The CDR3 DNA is TGTGCCAGCAGCGTAGAGTGGGGGCACAATGAGCAGTTCTTC.

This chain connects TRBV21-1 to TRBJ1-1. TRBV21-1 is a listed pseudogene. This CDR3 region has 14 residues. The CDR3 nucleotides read TGTGCCAGCAGCTCCCGGGGTCACGACACTGAAGCTTTCTTT. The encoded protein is CASSSRGHDTEAFF.

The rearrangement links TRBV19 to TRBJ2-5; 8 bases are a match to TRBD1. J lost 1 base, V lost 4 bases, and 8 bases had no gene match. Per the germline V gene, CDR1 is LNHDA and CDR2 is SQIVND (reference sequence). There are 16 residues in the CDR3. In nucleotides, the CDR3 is TGTGCCAGTAGTACGATCTCCGGGACAGGCCAAGAGACCCAGTACTTC. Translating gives CASSTISGTGQETQYF. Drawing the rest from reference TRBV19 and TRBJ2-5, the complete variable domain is DGGITQSPKYLFRKEGQNVTLSCEQNLNHDAMYWYRQDPGQGLRLIYYSQIVNDFQKGDIAEGYSVSREKKESFPLTVTSAQKNPTAFYLCASSTISGTGQETQYFGPGTRLLVL.

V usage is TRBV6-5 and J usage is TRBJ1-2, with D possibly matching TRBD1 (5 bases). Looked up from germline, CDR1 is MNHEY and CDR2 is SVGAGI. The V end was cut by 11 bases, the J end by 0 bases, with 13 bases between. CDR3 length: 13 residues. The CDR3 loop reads CASQTATNYGYTF. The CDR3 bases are TGTGCCTCACAGACAGCGACTAACTATGGCTACACCTTC.

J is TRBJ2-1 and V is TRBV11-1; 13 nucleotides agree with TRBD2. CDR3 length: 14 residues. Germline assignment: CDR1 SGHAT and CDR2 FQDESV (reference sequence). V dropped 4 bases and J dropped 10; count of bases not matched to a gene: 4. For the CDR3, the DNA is TGTGCCAGCAGCTCCGGGACTAGCGGGGCCGAGCAGTTCTTC. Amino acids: CASSSGTSGAEQFF.

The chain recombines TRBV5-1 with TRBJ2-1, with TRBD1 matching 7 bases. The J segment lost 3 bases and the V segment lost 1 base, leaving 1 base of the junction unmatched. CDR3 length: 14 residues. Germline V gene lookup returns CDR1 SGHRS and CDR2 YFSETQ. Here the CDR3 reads CASSLTGVYNEQFF. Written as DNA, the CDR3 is TGCGCCAGCAGCTTGACAGGGGTCTACAATGAGCAGTTCTTC.

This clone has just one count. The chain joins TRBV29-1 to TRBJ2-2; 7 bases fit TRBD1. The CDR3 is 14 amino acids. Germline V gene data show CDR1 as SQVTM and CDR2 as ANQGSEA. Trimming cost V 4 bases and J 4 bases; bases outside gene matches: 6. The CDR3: CSVVSPGGTGELFF. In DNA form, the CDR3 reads TGCAGCGTTGTATCTCCAGGGGGCACCGGGGAGCTGTTTTTT.

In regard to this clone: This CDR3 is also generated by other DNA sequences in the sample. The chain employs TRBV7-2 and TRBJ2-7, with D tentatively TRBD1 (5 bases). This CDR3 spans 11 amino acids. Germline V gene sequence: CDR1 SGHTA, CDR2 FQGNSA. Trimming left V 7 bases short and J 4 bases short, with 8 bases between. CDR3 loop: CASTRGYEQYF. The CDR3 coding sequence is TGTGCCAGCACTAGGGGATACGAGCAGTACTTC.

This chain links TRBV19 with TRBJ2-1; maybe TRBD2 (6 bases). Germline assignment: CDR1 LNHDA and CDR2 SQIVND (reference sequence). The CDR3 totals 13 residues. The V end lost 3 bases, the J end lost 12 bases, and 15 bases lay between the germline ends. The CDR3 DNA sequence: TGTGCCAGTAGTATGAGGTCGGGAGTGGGGCAGTTCTTC. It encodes CASSMRSGVGQFF.

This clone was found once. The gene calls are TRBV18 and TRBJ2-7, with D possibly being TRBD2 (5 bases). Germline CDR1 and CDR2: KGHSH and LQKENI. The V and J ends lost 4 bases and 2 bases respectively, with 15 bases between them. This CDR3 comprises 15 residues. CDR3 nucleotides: TGTGCCAGCTCACGAGGCGATAGCGAGACCTACGAGCAGTACTTC. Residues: CASSRGDSETYEQYF. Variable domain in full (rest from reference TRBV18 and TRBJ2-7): NAGVMQNPRHLVRRRGQEARLRCSPMKGHSHVYWYRQLPEEGLKFMVYLQKENIIDESGMPKERFSAEFPKEGPSILRIQQVVRGDSAAYFCASSRGDSETYEQYFGPGTRLTVT.

The CDR3 loop reads CASRRQGGTGELFF. CDR3 DNA sequence: TGTGCCAGCAGACGTCAGGGGGGCACCGGGGAGCTGTTTTTT. V gene TRBV11-2 combines with J gene TRBJ2-2; TRBD1 might be the D (7 bases). The germline CDR1 and CDR2 sequences are SGHAT and FQNNGV. The ends were cut back, 6 bases at V and 4 bases at J, with 12 bases in the middle. CDR3 size: 14 residues.

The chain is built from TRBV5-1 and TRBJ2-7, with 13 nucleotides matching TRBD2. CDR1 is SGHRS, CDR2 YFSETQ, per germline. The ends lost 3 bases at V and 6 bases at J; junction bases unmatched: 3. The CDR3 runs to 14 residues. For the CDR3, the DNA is TGCGCCAGCAGCTCAGGGACTAGCGGGACCGAGCAGTACTTC. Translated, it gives CASSSGTSGTEQYF.

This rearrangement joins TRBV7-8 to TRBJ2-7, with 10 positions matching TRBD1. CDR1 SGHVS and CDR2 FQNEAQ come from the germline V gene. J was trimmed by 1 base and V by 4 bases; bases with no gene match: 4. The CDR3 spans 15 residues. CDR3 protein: CASSYGTGVSYEQYF. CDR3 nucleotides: TGTGCCAGCAGCTACGGGACAGGGGTATCCTACGAGCAGTACTTC.

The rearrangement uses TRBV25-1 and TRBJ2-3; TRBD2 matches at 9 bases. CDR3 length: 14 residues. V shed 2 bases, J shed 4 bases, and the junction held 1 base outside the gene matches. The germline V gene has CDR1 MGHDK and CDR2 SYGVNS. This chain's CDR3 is CASSEAGGADTQYF. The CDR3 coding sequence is TGTGCCAGCAGTGAAGCGGGAGGGGCAGATACGCAGTATTTT.

CDR3 DNA sequence: TGTGCCAGCAGTTTACGACAGGGGGCCGGCAATCAGCCCCAGCATTTT. It is translated as CASSLRQGAGNQPQHF. The V gene is TRBV28, the J gene TRBJ1-5; 10 nucleotides match TRBD1. Trimming cost V 2 bases and J 2 bases; bases outside gene matches: 3. This CDR3 contains 16 residues. The V gene's germline CDR1 is MDHEN and CDR2 SYDVKM.